This T cell receptor (beta chain) stems from a study of beta chain features in type 1 diabetes (dated by TCRdb to between 2018 and 2020). Background on the whole study: Mean age, gender distribution, total cell number and subset yield were not different between patients and healthy donors. A total of roughly 100 million sorted cells were examined across all samples, and RNA yield correlated strongly with the number of cells per subset. In the study, TCRB repertoires of sorted circulating CD4+ T cell subsets from recently diagnosed type 1 diabetes patients were compared with those of matched healthy donors. Regulatory and stem cell-like memory subsets were isolated from only 8 patients and 8 healthy donors, whereas naive and central memory subsets came from all 30 or so donors.

Broad study findings and their caveats: Fewer insertions and more nucleotide deletions at VDJ recombination sites were observed in patients with type 1 diabetes, implying thymic rearrangement abnormalities. The naive, central memory and regulatory TCRB repertoires appeared to resemble one another more closely among patients than among healthy donors. Shorter templates might have been favored by PCR, but patient and control samples were amplified and corrected together, so both groups would have been affected equally by any skew. Because the HLA sub-analyses included only small numbers of individuals, any influence of HLA type on TCRB rearrangement was left unresolved. In all four CD4+ subsets, TCRB CDR3 length was moderately but significantly shorter in type 1 diabetes patients. Sequencing cDNA rather than genomic DNA could over-represent highly expressing activated cells, although activation and CD3 levels did not differ between groups.

From each donor, a single peripheral blood sample of around 120 mL on average was drawn into heparinised tubes. A BD FACSAria II and a panel including CD45RO, CCR7, CD25, CD127, CD95 and CD27 were used to sort naive, central memory, regulatory and stem cell-like memory CD4+ T cells. Every sorted population had a purity above 98%. Right away, PBMCs were isolated by Lymphoprep density gradient centrifugation and were stained directly, with no culture step. So that batch effects would be minimized, each experiment stained and sorted samples in pairs, pairing one healthy donor with one patient. The CDR3 has 14 amino acids, counting the end cysteine and phenylalanine. The retained sequence is limited to the CDR3, 42 bases, with the frame set at the first base. V sheds 4 bases and J sheds 8 bases, leaving 16 bases between their ends. According to the germline V gene, CDR1 reads SGHRS and CDR2 reads YFSETQ.

All of the isolated RNA was reverse transcribed with the High Capacity cDNA Reverse Transcription Kit, so expressed TCRB transcripts were sequenced. Deep immunoSEQ sequencing was performed on naive, central memory and regulatory T cell samples, with an average of roughly 3.5 million total reads per sample. Sorted cells were lysed in RLT buffer, and RNA was extracted using DNase-treated RNeasy Micro or Mini kits according to cell number. To prevent cross-contamination, every cell subset was processed on its own, while patient and healthy donor samples were processed together. Using the immunoSEQ multiplex PCR, TCRB sequences were amplified from cDNA into 87-bp fragments spanning the CDR3 region. Sequencing of the amplicons was done on the Illumina HiSeq platform. The paper's processing steps were these. Synthetic template baselines were used to correct PCR bias computationally, reads within Hamming distance 2 were collapsed, and singletons that could not be merged were discarded. Reads were aligned to IMGT to assign V, D and J genes, CDR3 length, and insertions or deletions at six rearrangement sites. Clonotype counts were normalized to sorted cell number within each subset before computing true diversity and Gini coefficients with the tcR R package. Repertoire sharing was quantified using the overlap coefficient calculated on TCRB nucleotide sequences. Out-of-frame TCRB sequences from naive cells were analyzed to stand in for the pre-selection repertoire. The table comes from immuneACCESS by way of TCRdb, which keeps in-frame sequences with V and J called. Part of the clones is missing from these tables; in studies checked, under half for an unresolved V gene and the rest for unknown reasons. V and J calls plus clone size are reproduced from that table; the DNA served to infer D and trimming. This sample comprises 500,000 to 700,000 clones, roughly 16% of them detected only once. 0.09% to 0.095% of the sample is taken by the ten largest.

As regards this clone: Its binding antigen is unknown. Base qualities are missing; no much larger clone stands one base away.

Sequenced material: naive CD4+ T cells from blood. According to the study, the label for this sample's cell subset or site signals: true naive CD4+ T cells. The receptor was derived from a man younger than 30 in good health. This receptor chain uses TRBV5-1 and TRBJ2-4, with the D gene tentatively TRBD1 or TRBD2, based on 5 matching bases in each. The CDR3 reads CASSQGRPADIQYF. In nucleotides, the sequence is TGCGCCAGCAGCCAGGGACGGCCAGCGGACATTCAGTACTTC.